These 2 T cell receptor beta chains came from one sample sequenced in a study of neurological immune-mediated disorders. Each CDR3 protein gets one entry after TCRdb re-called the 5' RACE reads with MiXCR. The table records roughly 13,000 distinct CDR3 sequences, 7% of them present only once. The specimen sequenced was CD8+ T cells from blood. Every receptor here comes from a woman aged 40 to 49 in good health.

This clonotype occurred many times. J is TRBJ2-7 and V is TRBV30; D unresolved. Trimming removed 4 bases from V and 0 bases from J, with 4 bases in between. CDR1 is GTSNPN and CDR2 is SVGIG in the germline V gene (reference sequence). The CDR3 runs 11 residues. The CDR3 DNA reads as TGTGCCTGGACTAGCTCCTACGAGCAGTACTTC. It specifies CAWTSSYEQYF.

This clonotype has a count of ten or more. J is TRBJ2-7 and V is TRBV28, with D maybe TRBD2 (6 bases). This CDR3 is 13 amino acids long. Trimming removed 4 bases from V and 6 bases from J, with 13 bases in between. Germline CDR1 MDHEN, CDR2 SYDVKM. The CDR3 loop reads CASSSAGMGEQYF. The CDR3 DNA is TGTGCCAGCAGTTCAGCGGGCATGGGCGAGCAGTACTTC.